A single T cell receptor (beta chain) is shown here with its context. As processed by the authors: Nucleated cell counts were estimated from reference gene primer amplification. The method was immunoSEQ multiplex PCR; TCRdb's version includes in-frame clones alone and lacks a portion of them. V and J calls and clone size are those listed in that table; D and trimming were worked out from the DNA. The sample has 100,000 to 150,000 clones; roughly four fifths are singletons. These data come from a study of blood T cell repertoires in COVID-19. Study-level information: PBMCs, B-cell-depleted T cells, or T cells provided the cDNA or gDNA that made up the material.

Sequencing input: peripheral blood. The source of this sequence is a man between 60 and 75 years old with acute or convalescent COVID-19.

As DNA, the CDR3 is TGTGCCACCAGTGCTTCCGGGAGCACCTACAATGAGCAGTTCTTC. This gives the protein CATSASGSTYNEQFF. The chain carries TRBV24-1 and TRBJ2-1; the D gene is possibly TRBD2 (6 bases). V lost 5 bases and J 2 bases, leaving 12 bases between the germline ends. The CDR3 has 15 amino acids. The germline V gene has CDR1 KGHDR and CDR2 SFDVKD.